This TCR beta chain was captured in a study of T cell repertoires in cytomegalovirus infection. Concerning this clonotype: What it binds is not known.

Regarding the study as a whole: Carriage of CMV together with the relevant HLA was identifiable through cumulative public TCR beta family frequency.

TCRdb called the reads again in MiXCR, with one record for every CDR3 protein. The data hold approximately 630,000 distinct CDR3 sequences, with 24% observed a single time. This CDR3 is 14 amino acids long. V lost 5 bases and J lost 5; bases outside the gene matches: 7. The rearrangement uses TRBV12-3 or TRBV12-4 and TRBJ2-5, with 8 bases lining up with TRBD1. The sequencing input was CD8+ T cells from PBMCs. The origin of this receptor is a human donor in good health (CMV status not recorded). Some clones in this sample may be carry-over from other donors' samples. CDR3 amino acids: CASSLIGQGETQYF. The DNA of the CDR3 is TGTGCCAGCAGTCTAATAGGACAGGGTGAGACCCAGTACTTC.